These T cell receptor beta chains were read from a single sample in a study of blood T cells in healthy people across ages. In TCRdb, the 5' RACE reads were re-called with MiXCR into one record per CDR3 protein. Altogether 850,000 to 1,000,000 distinct CDR3 sequences are present, 40% to 60% being singletons, with the ten largest covering 13%. Sequenced: blood. Source of these receptors: a man aged 25 to 45 in good health. Both conserved end residues are part of each CDR3. A D gene is named only where the DNA matches it firmly. Clone size, where shown, is once, few, many, or a class for clones that have expanded.

D	size	length	J	V	CDR3	DNA
NA	NA	14	TRBJ2-1	TRBV24-1	CATSDFSQGGEQFF	TGTGCCACCAGTGATTTTAGCCAGGGGGGTGAGCAGTTCTTC
NA	few	15	TRBJ2-7	TRBV7-2	CASSLASQASYEQYF	TGTGCCAGCAGCTTAGCCTCCCAGGCCTCCTACGAGCAGTACTTC
NA	NA	15	TRBJ2-7	TRBV6-5	CASRSGRIPSYEQYF	TGTGCCAGCAGATCGGGCAGGATCCCTTCCTACGAGCAGTACTTC
NA	NA	14	TRBJ2-7	TRBV5-1	CVSSLDYGAYEQYF	TGCGTCAGCAGCTTGGATTACGGGGCCTACGAGCAGTACTTC
NA	NA	13	TRBJ2-1	TRBV29-1	CSVEGRGGHEQFF	TGCAGCGTTGAAGGCCGCGGAGGTCATGAGCAGTTCTTC
TRBD2	NA	15	TRBJ2-3	TRBV11-2	CASSPMGGGFDTQYF	TGTGCCAGCAGCCCCATGGGCGGGGGGTTCGATACGCAGTATTTT
NA	NA	14	TRBJ1-2	TRBV24-1	CATSDVGRNYGYTF	TGTGCCACCAGTGATGTGGGACGGAACTATGGCTACACCTTC
NA	few	15	TRBJ2-1	TRBV7-2	CASSPQGGLYNEQFF	TGTGCCAGCAGCCCCCAGGGAGGTCTTTACAATGAGCAGTTCTTC
NA	NA	15	TRBJ2-1	TRBV27	CASSALLSSYNEQFF	TGTGCCAGCAGTGCCCTCCTTAGCTCCTACAATGAGCAGTTCTTC
NA	NA	13	TRBJ1-1	TRBV24-1	CATSAGLGTEAFF	TGTGCCACCAGTGCAGGTCTGGGCACTGAAGCTTTCTTT
NA	few	12	TRBJ2-4	TRBV29-1	CSVVGDKNIQYF	TGCAGCGTTGTAGGGGATAAAAACATTCAGTACTTC
TRBD1	NA	13	TRBJ2-5	TRBV6-2/TRBV6-3	CASSTTGVETQYF	TGTGCCAGCAGTACGACAGGGGTGGAGACCCAGTACTTC
NA	NA	17	TRBJ1-5	TRBV6-1	CASSPRQGGYSNQPQHF	TGTGCCAGCAGCCCTAGGCAGGGCGGTTATAGCAATCAGCCCCAGCATTTT
NA	NA	15	TRBJ2-6	TRBV6-2/TRBV6-3	CASSYEEAGANVLTF	TGTGCCAGCAGTTACGAGGAGGCTGGGGCCAACGTCCTGACTTTC
NA	NA	13	TRBJ2-7	TRBV21-1	CASSKTRGQDQYF	TGTGCCAGCAGCAAAACTCGGGGACAGGATCAGTACTTC
TRBD1	NA	15	TRBJ2-3	TRBV6-5	CASRRGTGVADTQYF	TGTGCCAGCAGACGGGGGACAGGGGTGGCAGATACGCAGTATTTT
TRBD2	few	19	TRBJ2-6	TRBV7-7	CASSLAGFTADSGANVLTF	TGTGCTAGCAGCTTAGCGGGGTTCACGGCTGATTCTGGGGCCAACGTCCTGACTTTC
NA	NA	16	TRBJ2-2	TRBV4-3	CASSQLRDGNTGELFF	TGCGCCAGCAGCCAATTAAGGGACGGGAACACCGGGGAGCTGTTTTTT
TRBD1	few	15	TRBJ1-6	TRBV28	CASSLSDRDYSPLHF	TGTGCCAGCAGTTTATCGGACAGGGATTATTCACCCCTCCACTTT
NA	NA	15	TRBJ1-5	TRBV7-2	CAGSLGGVDNQPQHF	TGTGCCGGCAGCTTAGGGGGGGTGGACAATCAGCCCCAGCATTTT
NA	NA	15	TRBJ1-2	TRBV7-2	CASSLGPRDNYGYTF	TGTGCCAGCAGCTTAGGGCCCAGGGATAACTATGGCTACACCTTC
TRBD1	few	20	TRBJ1-6	TRBV5-1	CASSLASGQGRGSYNSPLHF	TGCGCCAGCAGCTTGGCCTCGGGACAGGGGAGAGGTTCCTATAATTCACCCCTCCACTTT
TRBD1	NA	15	TRBJ2-7	TRBV20-1	CSVLDRERVGNEQYF	TGCAGTGTCCTTGACAGGGAGCGAGTGGGGAATGAGCAGTACTTC
TRBD1	NA	15	TRBJ2-2	TRBV20-1	CSAPQRDRPTGELFF	TGCAGTGCTCCTCAAAGGGACAGACCAACCGGGGAGCTGTTTTTT
TRBD1	NA	16	TRBJ2-7	TRBV6-4	CASSDRTGETYNEQYF	TGTGCCAGCAGTGACCGGACAGGGGAGACCTACAATGAGCAGTACTTC
NA	NA	16	TRBJ2-7	TRBV29-1	CSVEEQGINFSYEQYF	TGCAGCGTGGAAGAACAGGGTATCAACTTCTCCTACGAGCAGTACTTC
NA	NA	13	TRBJ2-7	TRBV15	CATSRDQGGTQYF	TGTGCCACCAGCAGAGATCAGGGGGGTACCCAGTACTTC
NA	few	12	TRBJ2-3	TRBV20-1	CSARVLDLTQYF	TGCAGTGCTAGAGTATTGGACCTTACGCAGTATTTT
TRBD2	NA	16	TRBJ2-7	TRBV11-2	CASSEAPSGGEYEQYF	TGTGCCAGCAGCGAAGCACCTAGCGGGGGGGAGTACGAGCAGTACTTC
TRBD2	NA	16	TRBJ2-1	TRBV6-6	CASSPSTSGGGNEQFF	TGTGCCAGCAGTCCCTCGACTAGCGGGGGCGGTAATGAGCAGTTCTTC
NA	NA	14	TRBJ1-2	TRBV29-1	CSARGGGKGYGYTF	TGCAGCGCCCGTGGGGGGGGAAAGGGGTATGGCTACACCTTC
TRBD1	NA	13	TRBJ1-1	TRBV12-3/TRBV12-4	CATKTGARTEAFF	TGTGCCACCAAAACAGGGGCGCGGACTGAAGCTTTCTTT
TRBD1	few	16	TRBJ1-2	TRBV20-1	CSARPGTGGIGSGYTF	TGCAGTGCTAGACCCGGGACAGGGGGCATAGGTTCTGGCTACACCTTC
TRBD2	few	16	TRBJ2-3	TRBV5-1	CASSLVRGGTPDTQYF	TGCGCCAGTAGCTTGGTACGCGGGGGGACGCCAGATACGCAGTATTTT
NA	NA	16	TRBJ2-7	TRBV25-1	CASSEWGDRGVYEQYF	TGTGCCAGCAGTGAATGGGGGGACCGTGGAGTCTACGAGCAGTACTTC
NA	NA	18	TRBJ2-1	TRBV4-1	CASSQGFLSSGTNNEQFF	TGCGCCAGCAGCCAAGGGTTTTTGAGTAGCGGTACCAACAATGAGCAGTTCTTC
TRBD2	NA	15	TRBJ2-7	TRBV7-3	CASSPSGGGPNEQYF	TGTGCCAGCAGTCCGAGCGGGGGAGGCCCCAATGAGCAGTACTTC
NA	NA	13	TRBJ2-1	TRBV29-1	CSVVNPPGETQFF	TGCAGCGTTGTGAATCCCCCGGGAGAGACCCAGTTCTTC
NA	once	11	TRBJ2-1	TRBV12-3/TRBV12-4	CASSFTNLQFF	TGTGCCAGCAGTTTTACTAACCTGCAGTTCTTC
NA	few	10	TRBJ1-4	TRBV25-1	CASQGEKLFF	TGTGCCAGCCAAGGCGAAAAACTGTTTTTT
TRBD2	few	16	TRBJ2-5	TRBV9	CASSVGGTSGQETQYF	TGTGCCAGCAGCGTAGGCGGGACTAGCGGGCAAGAGACCCAGTACTTC
TRBD1	NA	15	TRBJ1-1	TRBV3-1	CASSQGTGSNTEAFF	TGTGCCAGCAGCCAAGGGACAGGGTCGAACACTGAAGCTTTCTTT
TRBD1	NA	14	TRBJ1-5	TRBV7-2	CASSRTGEDQPQHF	TGTGCCAGCAGCCGGACAGGGGAAGATCAGCCCCAGCATTTT
TRBD2	NA	13	TRBJ2-5	TRBV29-1	CSVGTRNQETQYF	TGCAGCGTCGGGACTAGAAACCAAGAGACCCAGTACTTC
NA	NA	11	TRBJ2-2	TRBV24-1	CATSDFGELFF	TGTGCCACCAGTGACTTCGGGGAGCTGTTTTTT